The T cell receptor beta chain under discussion was sequenced for a study of cytomegalovirus exposure and HLA in healthy donors (dated by TCRdb to the late 2010s). About the study as a whole: An earlier analysis of several hundred of the donors reported 250 to 300 Gb of sequence data and some 120 million unique TCR beta sequences from some 180 million T cells. Rather than using new phenotypic data, the later analysis identified candidate immune exposures from TCR beta sequences and from how often those sequences occurred across donors. To study patterns of TCR occurrence, a later analysis re-analyzed previously published TCR beta repertoires from 666 donors and added high-resolution HLA genotyping. In a later genetic analysis, genome-wide SNP genotypes for about three fifths of the roughly 670 donors were used, and that subset was treated as a discovery cohort. Donor age, sex, ethnicity and CMV serostatus were compiled alongside the repertoire data. The study aimed to test whether signatures of past pathogen exposure could be identified by cataloging public T cell receptors. Roughly 300 gigabases of sequencing data and approximately 93 million unique TCR sequences were included in an early release covering about 620 HLA-typed donors. The number of typed donors differed by locus: roughly 629-640 for A, B, C, DRB1 and DQB1; approximately 540 for DQA1; around 610 for DPA1; and 400 to 480 for DPB1. The study used immunosequencing to profile the T cell repertoires of approximately 650 subjects and linked those repertoires to cytomegalovirus serostatus. Roughly five DR-DQ haplotypes were handled as single units for association and clustering, since linkage in the cohort was strong. Every discovery cohort repertoire had been produced on one sequencing platform. An earlier analysis of approximately 640 of the donors applied high-throughput TCR beta sequencing to assess whether each TCR beta V gene segment acted as functional or pseudogenic. In addition to the first cohort of hundreds of subjects, a separate validation cohort of approximately 130 different subjects was used. HLA typing included class I and class II loci at four-digit resolution. Across some 400 genotyped donors of the cohort, an average of roughly 200,000 unique TCR beta nucleotide sequences per donor were sequenced, and roughly a sixth of those sequences were non-productive. High-throughput TCR immunosequencing, statistical association of individual TCRs with disease status, and machine learning were combined to predict cytomegalovirus infection status. Of the roughly 400 genotyped donors, less than 90% were placed in the genetic ancestry cluster associated with self-reported Caucasian donors. General study outcomes and caveats: The earlier analysis of almost 600 of the donors excluded roughly 17 rarely observed V segments, including chromosome 9 orphons, because counts were too low. Correlated functional status among segregating V segments might be attributable to linkage disequilibrium, but an unknown experimental factor could not be ruled out. Specific HLA alleles were associated with more than 15,000 TCR beta sequences at a false discovery rate of 0.05 in a later analysis. The sequencing pipeline was judged likely to have produced a cluster of highly shared sequence variants as a technical artifact. When HLA alleles, especially DR and DQ, strongly co-occurred, TCR associations were difficult to assign to individual alleles. The presence/absence analyses assumed that sequencing depth was roughly uniform across donors, and that assumption may not be true. An association between a missense DCLRE1C variant and V-gene and J-gene trimming of TCR beta chains was found in a later genetic analysis and replicated in an independent cohort. In an earlier analysis of 587 of the donors, most TCR beta V segments were observed in productive rearrangements about 90% or about 30% of the time, broadly matching IMGT annotations. Because HLA typing was missing for some donors at each locus, association tests included only the typed subset. CMV serostatus was the only immune exposure information available for the cohort. A further reported finding was that TCR beta sequences accurately predicted the HLA-A and HLA-B alleles for most subjects in the first cohort. In a later genetic analysis, fewer N-insertions in productive TCRs were reported among donors in an Asian-associated ancestry cluster than the roughly 700-donor mean. A later analysis found that most CMV-associated TCR beta chains appeared HLA-restricted, with HLA associations seemingly driven largely by CMV exposure. It was suggested by the authors that the approach could potentially be generalized to other disease states and immunological phenotypes. The study gave a list of over 150 TCR beta chains associated with cytomegalovirus. Some IMGT-functional V segments, including TRBV6-2 and TRBV6-3, could not be distinguished by the 87-base-pair reads and were therefore excluded. Three of the identified cytomegalovirus-associated TCR beta chains were confirmed in vitro to be specific for cytomegalovirus antigens. The classifier was reported to diagnose cytomegalovirus status with high specificity and sensitivity in both the original cohort and the validation cohort. In a later analysis, several top co-occurrence clusters were reported to appear linked to parvovirus B19, influenza, CMV and Epstein-Barr virus. This cohort had only TCR beta chains sequenced, and the lack of alpha or paired-chain data limited which features could be detected. Across donors, most TCR sequences were observed very rarely, whereas some public TCRs were present in many individuals. In a later analysis, HLA-associated TCR beta chains were found to be more clonally expanded and to have lower generation probabilities than equally common non-associated chains. In a later analysis, the rate of TCR association differed among HLA loci, with DRB1 alleles having the most associated TCRs and HLA-C alleles having the fewest.

V has 2 bases trimmed and J has 0 bases trimmed; junction bases matching no gene number 3. The germline V gene provides CDR1 MNHNS and CDR2 SASEGT. Measured from the cysteine to the phenylalanine, the CDR3 is 16 residues long. Only the CDR3 DNA is retained, 48 bases long and in frame from the first base. Regarding this clone: The antigen it recognizes is unknown. One base away there is no much larger clone; base qualities are not given.

The cohort was made up of under 800 healthy bone marrow donors. All cohort members were sampled while nominally healthy, although unrecorded immune exposures were likely present. The donor was CMV seronegative and was included in the group of several hundred seronegative cohort members. A peripheral blood sample was collected from each donor, and TCR beta sequencing was performed on peripheral blood mononuclear cells. The Qiagen DNeasy Blood Extraction Kit was used to extract genomic DNA from the blood cell samples. The protocol used for the library was the immunoSEQ multiplex PCR assay. For the multiplex PCR, a mixture combining 60 forward primers for TCR Vbeta segments and 13 reverse primers for TCR Jbeta segments was used. The CDR3 region of rearranged TCR beta genes was amplified from genomic DNA by a multiplex PCR assay. On the Illumina HiSeq System, the amplified TCR beta libraries were sequenced as 87-base-pair reads. Per the original workflow: A later analysis counted around 72 million unique TCR beta chains across the 666 repertoires, and approximately 11 million of these chains were shared by at least two donors. Raw reads were error-corrected and collapsed into unique sequences with a nearest-neighbor algorithm that merged closely related sequences to remove PCR and sequencing errors. CDR3 sequences were aligned to IMGT reference sequences to assign V, D and J gene segments. Each retained sequence needed at least a six-nucleotide match to both a V gene segment and a J gene segment. Rearrangements were classified as productive when the CDR3 lacked stop codons and remained in frame with V and J, and all other rearrangements were classified as non-productive. CDR3 was defined by IMGT convention, running from the second conserved V-encoded cysteine to the conserved J-encoded phenylalanine. In an earlier analysis of roughly 580 of the donors, sequences lacking an unambiguous match to a single V gene segment were excluded. In an earlier analysis of 500 to 750 of the donors, V segments were called functional above 56.7% productive rearrangements and were called segregating when the between-donor standard deviation exceeded 5%. A statistical classification framework was built to diagnose cytomegalovirus status from the catalog of TCR beta chain sequences. A later analysis assigned V and J genes by comparing TCR nucleotide sequences with IMGT/GENE-DB human TR gene sequences. Using the TCRdist pipeline, a later analysis assigned CDR3 sequences along with most-parsimonious VDJ recombination scenarios. A later analysis defined each TCR beta chain by its CDR3 amino acid sequence plus V-gene family, and excluded reads lacking a unique V-gene family. In a later analysis, around 600 highly shared, low-generation-probability nucleotide sequences were removed to address suspected cross-contamination and a sequencing artifact. In a later analysis, a clonal expansion index was calculated for each public chain from normalized within-repertoire ranks of inferred template counts. Generation probabilities in a later analysis came from a VDJ recombination model fitted to out-of-frame rearrangements, and those results were checked against IGoR. In a later analysis, TCR-TCR, TCR-HLA and TCR-CMV co-occurrence was scored with hypergeometric tests, and a repertoire-size bias correction was applied to TCR pairs. In a later analysis, false discovery rates were estimated by permuting HLA or CMV assignments 20 times. In a later analysis, co-occurring TCRs were grouped with DBSCAN, and TCRdist sequence similarity was added when clustering was performed within HLA-allele-positive subsets. Co-occurrence clustering excluded repertoires with fewer than 30,000 or more than 120,000 public chains, plus five with anomalous nucleotide sharing. What TCRdb holds here is the immuneACCESS table cut down to in-frame rearrangements. Part of the clones is not present; checked against another copy, under half of the missing clones reflect an unresolved V gene, and the others are unexplained. Clone size and V and J calls were adopted from that table, with D and trimming inferred from the DNA. This sample gives more than 95,000 clones in total; around a tenth of them show up just once. Jointly, the top ten make up 2.5% to 3.5% of the sample.

The receptor was isolated from a man between 25 and 39 years old in good health and CMV-seronegative. The chain employs TRBV6-1 and TRBJ2-3; 9 of the junction bases match TRBD2. The sequenced material came from PBMCs. This receptor has the CDR3 CASSELSGRSTDTQYF. The DNA reads TGTGCCAGCAGTGAACTTAGCGGGAGAAGCACAGATACGCAGTATTTT.